The 9 T cell receptor beta chains in this list originate from one sample, sequenced in a study of blood T cell repertoires in COVID-19. Using immunoSEQ multiplex PCR, the repertoire was profiled, and TCRdb retains in-frame clones only, with some absent. This sample has 140,000 or so clones; about four fifths occur once, and the top ten carry approximately 3%. Source material: peripheral blood. Receptors were obtained from an elderly woman with acute or convalescent COVID-19.

The table lists this clone with a count of one. This sequence joins TRBV3-1 (or the pseudogene TRBV3-2) and TRBJ1-3; 7 bases are a match to TRBD1. From germline, CDR1 is LGHDT and CDR2 YNNKEL (reference sequence). V was pared by 4 bases and J by 4 bases, with 10 bases of the junction left unmatched. The CDR3 extends over 16 amino acids. CDR3 bases: TGTGCCAGCAGCCCTCTTTGGGACAGTCCCGGAAACACCATATATTTT. The encoded protein is CASSPLWDSPGNTIYF.

The V and J genes are TRBV27 and TRBJ1-2; TRBD1 matches at 8 bases. The CDR3 is made up of 15 amino acids. V was clipped by 4 bases and J by 0 bases; unmatched bases: 4. The germline CDR1 and CDR2 sequences are MNHEY and SMNVEV (reference sequence). CDR3 bases: TGTGCCAGCAGTTCACAGGGGGTAGCTAACTATGGCTACACCTTC. This codes for CASSSQGVANYGYTF.

The V call is TRBV7-9, the J call TRBJ2-7; 10 bases agree with TRBD1. CDR3 length equals 15 residues. Trimming at V came to 2 bases and at J to 6 bases, leaving 7 bases not matched to a gene. The V gene's germline CDR1 is SEHNR and CDR2 FQNEAQ (reference sequence). CDR3 region: CASSLHRQGASEQYF. CDR3 in DNA: TGTGCCAGCAGCTTACATCGACAGGGGGCTAGCGAGCAGTACTTC.

This sequence joins TRBV2 and TRBJ1-2; 7 bases line up with TRBD1. Trimming removed 3 bases from V and 4 bases from J; junction bases left unmatched: 8. The CDR3 sequence is 15 residues long. Per germline, CDR1 SNHLY and CDR2 FYNNEI. The CDR3 sequence: CASSDEAGGGYGYTF. The CDR3 nucleotides are TGTGCCAGCAGTGATGAGGCAGGGGGAGGCTATGGCTACACCTTC.

The chain employs TRBV19 and TRBJ2-1, with 10 bases matching TRBD2. Trimming removed 7 bases from V and 3 bases from J; junction bases left unmatched: 6. The CDR3 length is 15 residues. Germline V lookup: CDR1 LNHDA, CDR2 SQIVND (reference sequence). The CDR3 loop reads CASNPSGGDYNEQFF. The DNA of the CDR3 is TGTGCCAGTAACCCTAGCGGGGGTGACTACAATGAGCAGTTCTTC.

The CDR3 DNA is TGTGCCAGCAGCGTAGCAGAGGGGGGGATCGAAAAACTGTTTTTT. Encoded protein: CASSVAEGGIEKLFF. J is TRBJ1-4 and V is TRBV9; TRBD1 might be the D (6 bases). Germline values: CDR1 SGDLS, CDR2 YYNGEE. Trimming shortened V by 0 bases and J by 8 bases, and 14 bases separated the two germline ends. This CDR3 has 15 amino acids. Full variable domain (outside the CDR3, taken from reference TRBV9 and TRBJ1-4): DSGVTQTPKHLITATGQRVTLRCSPRSGDLSVYWYQQSLDQGLQFLIQYYNGEERAKGNILERFSAQQFPDLHSELNLSSLELGDSALYFCASSVAEGGIEKLFFGSGTQLSVL.

The CDR3 sequence is CASRGPGPANYGYTF. CDR3 nucleotide sequence: TGTGCCAGCAGAGGGCCAGGGCCAGCTAACTATGGCTACACCTTC. The chain carries TRBV2 and TRBJ1-2; D may be TRBD1 (5 bases). V lost 6 bases, J lost 0 bases, and 14 bases lay in between. The CDR3 is made up of 15 amino acids. CDR1 is SNHLY and CDR2 is FYNNEI in the germline V gene.

This sequence joins TRBV6-5 and TRBJ1-1; 8 bases are shared with TRBD1. Germline trimming cut 6 bases from V and 1 base from J; bases unmatched to any gene: 7. This CDR3 region has 15 residues. Germline values: CDR1 MNHEY, CDR2 SVGAGI. CDR3 sequence reads: CASRRPGTGNTEAFF. In nucleotides, the CDR3 is TGTGCCAGCAGGCGTCCCGGGACAGGGAACACTGAAGCTTTCTTT.

The chain links TRBV7-6 to TRBJ1-3, with 9 bases that match TRBD1. Trimming at V came to 8 bases and at J to 4 bases, leaving 12 bases not matched to a gene. CDR1 SGHVS and CDR2 FNYEAQ come from the germline V gene. The CDR3 covers 16 residues. The DNA of the CDR3 is TGTGCCAGCGCAAAGGACAGGGGCGGTTTGGGAAACACCATATATTTT. This encodes CASAKDRGGLGNTIYF. Full variable domain (missing parts from reference TRBV7-6 and TRBJ1-3): GAGVSQSPRYKVTKRGQDVALRCDPISGHVSLYWYRQALGQGPEFLTYFNYEAQQDKSGLPNDRFSAERPEGSISTLTIQRTEQRDSAMYRCASAKDRGGLGNTIYFGEGSWLTVV.